This T cell receptor (beta chain) was identified during a study of blood T cell repertoires in COVID-19. About the study: From the United States, Italy and Spain came samples of acute and convalescent COVID-19. T cells, B-cell-depleted T cells, or PBMCs supplied cDNA or gDNA.

The J segment lost 5 bases and the V segment lost 4 bases, leaving 9 bases of the junction unmatched. The germline V gene encodes CDR1 SGHNT and CDR2 YYREEE (reference sequence). The CDR3 has 15 residues. In the authors' methods: Estimates of nucleated cell counts were drawn from the amplification of reference gene primers. Only in-frame clones appear in the TCRdb table, and some are missing; sequencing was by immunoSEQ multiplex PCR. Clonal size and the V and J genes are those of that table, whereas D and trimming came from the DNA. The sample contains around 260,000 clones, 70% to 90% of which appear only once.

The sample consisted of peripheral blood. This receptor was taken from a human donor in a cohort sampled during active COVID-19. The V gene is TRBV5-4, the J gene TRBJ2-5; 9 nucleotides agree with TRBD1. CDR3 bases: TGTGCCAGCAGCCCGTGGGGACAGGGCGTGGAGACCCAGTACTTC. Its translation: CASSPWGQGVETQYF.